This passage covers 7 T cell receptor beta chains from one sample sequenced in a study of blood T cell repertoires in COVID-19. Method: immunoSEQ multiplex PCR; TCRdb's copy keeps in-frame clones and lacks some. The data show fewer than 6,000 clones, approximately 90% seen once. Sequenced material: peripheral blood. These receptors came from a woman older than 75 with acute or convalescent COVID-19.

The rearrangement links TRBV6-4 to TRBJ2-1; the match to TRBD2 covers 12 bases. J lost 8 bases, V lost 7 bases, and 6 bases had no gene match. The CDR3 length is 14 residues. CDR1 MRHNA and CDR2 SNTAGT come from the germline V gene. The CDR3 region is CASKLAGGPYEQFF. CDR3 coding DNA: TGTGCCAGCAAGCTAGCGGGGGGGCCATATGAGCAGTTCTTC.

The chain recombines TRBV25-1 with TRBJ2-5; 8 positions match TRBD2. This CDR3 has 15 amino acids. Trimming removed 2 bases from V and 4 bases from J; junction bases left unmatched: 6. The germline V gene has CDR1 MGHDK and CDR2 SYGVNS. The CDR3 loop is CASSESSGVGETQYF. The CDR3 coding sequence is TGTGCCAGCAGTGAAAGTAGCGGGGTGGGAGAGACCCAGTACTTC.

The CDR3 loop reads CASSLREGTEAFF. The CDR3 nucleotides are TGTGCCAGCAGTTTAAGAGAGGGCACTGAAGCTTTCTTT. The V and J genes are TRBV12-3 or TRBV12-4 and TRBJ1-1; D is ambiguous. The CDR3 has 13 amino acids. Trimming pared 2 bases from V and 4 bases from J, leaving 8 bases between.

J is TRBJ2-1 and V is TRBV7-9, with a weak D call TRBD1 (5 bases). Germline lookup yields CDR1 SEHNR and CDR2 FQNEAQ (reference sequence). The CDR3 extends over 14 amino acids. Between the trimmed V and J ends, which lost 5 bases and 5 bases, there was a span of 13 bases. The CDR3 here is CASSPPGADNEQFF. The CDR3 DNA sequence: TGTGCCAGCAGCCCGCCTGGGGCGGACAATGAGCAGTTCTTC. Variable domain in full (rest from reference TRBV7-9 and TRBJ2-1): DTGVSQNPRHKITKRGQNVTFRCDPISEHNRLYWYRQTLGQGPEFLTYFQNEAQLEKSRLLSDRFSAERPKGSFSTLEIQRTEQGDSAMYLCASSPPGADNEQFFGPGTRLTVL.

The chain links TRBV5-1 to TRBJ2-1; tentatively, D is TRBD2 (5 bases). CDR1 SGHRS and CDR2 YFSETQ come from the germline V gene. CDR3 length: 15 amino acids. Trimming cost V 2 bases and J 7 bases, with 16 bases left between them. CDR3 sequence (DNA): TGCGCCAGCAGCTTAGGAGATCTTCGGGGTAATGAGCAGTTCTTC. Translating gives CASSLGDLRGNEQFF.

The chain uses TRBV18 and TRBJ1-5; TRBD1 matches at 8 bases. The junction had 4 bases not matched to a gene; V was cut back by 3 bases and J by 3 bases. The CDR3 has 15 amino acids. Germline loops: CDR1 KGHSH, CDR2 LQKENI. CDR3 amino acids: CASSPTGDNNQPQHF. CDR3 in DNA: TGTGCCAGCTCACCGACAGGGGATAACAATCAGCCCCAGCATTTT.

This clone is a singleton in its sample. This rearrangement joins TRBV5-1 to TRBJ1-1; no clear D gene. V was clipped by 0 bases and J by 3 bases, with 15 bases between them. There are 16 residues in the CDR3. Germline values: CDR1 SGHRS, CDR2 YFSETQ. CDR3 nucleotide sequence: TGCGCCAGCAGCTTGGAAATCGGCCGGGGTGACACTGAAGCTTTCTTT. Translated, it gives CASSLEIGRGDTEAFF.